The 11 T cell receptor beta chains given below trace back to one sample, sequenced in a study of human T cells and chemical hapten exposure. TCRdb re-analysed the RACE reads in MiXCR, keeping a single row per CDR3 protein. The data show roughly 45,000 distinct CDR3 sequences, around 9.3% seen once. Time point reported: patch test 1, 2 weeks after DPC sensitization. Treatment of the sample: therapeutic diphenylcyclopropenone sensitization with weekly scalp DPC. This specimen was whole blood, taken in connection with sensitization to the hapten diphenylcyclopropenone (DPC). The receptors were sampled from a woman in her 50s with alopecia areata. Some clones in this sample may be carry-over from other donors' samples.

The table lists this clonotype with many counts. The CDR3 coding sequence is TGTGCCACCAGCACCGGGACAGGGTCCTCCTACAATGAGCAGTTCTTC. Amino acids: CATSTGTGSSYNEQFF. The J gene is TRBJ2-1, the V gene TRBV15; 9 positions match TRBD1. The CDR3 contains 16 residues. CDR1 is LNHNV and CDR2 is YYDKDF in the germline V gene (reference sequence). Trimming removed 4 bases from V and 0 bases from J; junction bases left unmatched: 4.

There are many counts of this clonotype. The rearrangement uses TRBV29-1 and TRBJ2-7; 7 bases align to TRBD2. The CDR3 loop spans 13 amino acids. V was clipped by 6 bases and J by 4 bases; unmatched bases: 9. Germline values: CDR1 SQVTM, CDR2 ANQGSEA. CDR3 sequence (DNA): TGCAGCGTCGAGGCACTAGCGAGTTACGAGCAGTACTTC. This codes for CSVEALASYEQYF.

This clonotype showed up many times. The rearrangement uses TRBV19 and TRBJ2-1, with 9 bases aligning to TRBD2. The length of the CDR3 is 17 residues. With 0 bases clipped from V and 14 bases from J, the junction kept 17 bases outside the gene matches. From germline, CDR1 is LNHDA and CDR2 SQIVND (reference sequence). As DNA, the CDR3 is TGTGCCAGTAGTATAGATCATGGAGCGGGAGGATCATGGGTCGAGTTCTTC. Translating it yields CASSIDHGAGGSWVEFF. Complete variable domain (other parts from reference TRBV19 and TRBJ2-1): DGGITQSPKYLFRKEGQNVTLSCEQNLNHDAMYWYRQDPGQGLRLIYYSQIVNDFQKGDIAEGYSVSREKKESFPLTVTSAQKNPTAFYLCASSIDHGAGGSWVEFFGPGTRLTVL.

This clonotype came up many times. The genes are TRBV5-1 and TRBJ1-6; 10 nucleotides match TRBD1. Looked up from germline, CDR1 is SGHRS and CDR2 is YFSETQ. J gave up 8 bases and V 5 bases, and 7 bases lay outside the gene matches. CDR3 length: 15 residues. CDR3 in amino acids: CASSLGTGDHSPLHF. The CDR3 DNA follows: TGCGCCAGCAGTCTTGGGACAGGGGACCATTCACCCCTCCACTTT.

The chain joins TRBV20-1 to TRBJ2-3; TRBD2 might be the D (6 bases). The CDR3 contains 14 residues. The germline CDR1 and CDR2 sequences are DFQATT and SNEGSKA (reference sequence). Trimming took 3 bases from V and 4 from J, leaving 14 bases between them. As DNA, the CDR3 is TGCAGTGCTAGGCGGGGTAGTTCCGCAGATACGCAGTATTTT. Translated, it gives CSARRGSSADTQYF.

At least ten counts were recorded for this clonotype. The chain links TRBV10-3 to TRBJ2-7; TRBD1 matches at 11 bases. The length of the CDR3 is 14 residues. Germline values: CDR1 ENHRY, CDR2 SYGVKD. With V trimmed by 6 bases and J by 0 bases, 1 base remained unmatched. CDR3 amino acids: CAIRGQGASYEQYF. The CDR3 DNA follows: TGTGCCATCAGAGGACAGGGGGCCTCCTACGAGCAGTACTTC.

This clonotype was found a few times. CDR3 DNA sequence: TGCAGTGCTAGACTCGGACTAGCGGGTTACCCTCAGTTCTTC. It specifies CSARLGLAGYPQFF. This chain uses TRBV20-1 with TRBJ2-1, with 11 bases fitting TRBD2. Germline V gene lookup returns CDR1 DFQATT and CDR2 SNEGSKA (reference sequence). V dropped 2 bases and J dropped 13; count of bases not matched to a gene: 10. The CDR3 extends over 14 amino acids.

This clonotype appeared many times. The rearrangement uses TRBV2 and TRBJ2-5; D is possibly TRBD1 (5 bases). Trimming stripped 5 bases from V and 5 bases from J, with 12 bases between. There are 13 residues in the CDR3. Looked up from germline, CDR1 is SNHLY and CDR2 is FYNNEI. DNA of the CDR3: TGTGCCAGCAGTTGGGGCCCCCCGGAGACCCAGTACTTC. It is translated as CASSWGPPETQYF.

This clonotype was detected ten times or more. The chain carries TRBV12-3 or TRBV12-4 and TRBJ2-3; 7 bases are shared with TRBD2. V lost 8 bases and J lost 0; bases outside the gene matches: 8. This CDR3 is built from 15 residues. The chain's CDR3 is CASRRQGGSTDTQYF. The CDR3 DNA follows: TGTGCCAGCCGTCGGCAGGGAGGGAGCACAGATACGCAGTATTTT.

This clonotype appeared many times. V gene TRBV11-2 combines with J gene TRBJ2-5; D may correspond to TRBD1 or TRBD2 (5 bases each). The V end was cut by 3 bases, the J end by 2 bases, with 10 bases between. The V gene's germline CDR1 is SGHAT and CDR2 FQNNGV. The CDR3 is 14 amino acids. CDR3: CASSFRGPQETQYF. The CDR3 bases are TGTGCCAGCAGCTTCCGGGGACCACAAGAGACCCAGTACTTC.

This clonotype appeared many times. The chain is built from TRBV11-2 and TRBJ2-5; unclear D gene. The CDR3 has 14 amino acids. V lost 6 bases to trimming and J lost 4 bases, with 15 bases between them. Germline loops: CDR1 SGHAT, CDR2 FQNNGV. The CDR3 nucleotides are TGTGCCAGCAGTTTGTCCCCTTCGACAGAGACCCAGTACTTC. It is translated as CASSLSPSTETQYF.